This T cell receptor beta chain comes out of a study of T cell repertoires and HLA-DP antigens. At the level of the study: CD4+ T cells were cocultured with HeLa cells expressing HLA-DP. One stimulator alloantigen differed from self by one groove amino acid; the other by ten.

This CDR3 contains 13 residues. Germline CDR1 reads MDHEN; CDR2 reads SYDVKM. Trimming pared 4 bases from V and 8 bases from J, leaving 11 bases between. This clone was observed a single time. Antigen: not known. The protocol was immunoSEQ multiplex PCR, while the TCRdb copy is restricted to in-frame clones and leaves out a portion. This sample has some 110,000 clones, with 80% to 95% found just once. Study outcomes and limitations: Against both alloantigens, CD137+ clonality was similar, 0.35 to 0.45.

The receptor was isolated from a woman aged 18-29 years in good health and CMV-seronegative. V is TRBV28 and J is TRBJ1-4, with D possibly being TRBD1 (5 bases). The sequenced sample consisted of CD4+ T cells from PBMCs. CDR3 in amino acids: CASSSGWGEKLFF. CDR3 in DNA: TGTGCCAGCAGTTCCGGATGGGGCGAAAAACTGTTTTTT. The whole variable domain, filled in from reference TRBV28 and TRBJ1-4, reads DVKVTQSSRYLVKRTGEKVFLECVQDMDHENMFWYRQDPGLGLRLIYFSYDVKMKEKGDIPEGYSVSREKKERFSLILESASTNQTSMYLCASSSGWGEKLFFGSGTQLSVL.